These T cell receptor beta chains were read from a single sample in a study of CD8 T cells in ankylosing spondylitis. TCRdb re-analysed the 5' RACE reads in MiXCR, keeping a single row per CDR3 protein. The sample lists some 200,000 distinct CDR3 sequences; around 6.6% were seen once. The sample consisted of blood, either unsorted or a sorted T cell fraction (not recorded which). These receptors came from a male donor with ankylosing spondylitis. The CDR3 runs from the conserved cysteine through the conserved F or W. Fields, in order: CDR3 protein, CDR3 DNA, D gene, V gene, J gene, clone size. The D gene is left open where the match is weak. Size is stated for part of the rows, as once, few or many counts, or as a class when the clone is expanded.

CDR3aa: CSGLQYNEQFF
CDR3nt: TGCAGTGGCCTACAGTACAATGAGCAGTTCTTC
d_gene: -
v_gene: TRBV20-1
j_gene: TRBJ2-1
abundance: many

CDR3aa: CASSFSQGRGTQYF
CDR3nt: TGTGCCAGCAGCTTCTCACAGGGGCGAGGGACGCAGTATTTT
d_gene: TRBD1
v_gene: TRBV11-3
j_gene: TRBJ2-3
abundance: many

CDR3aa: CASSLQISPRMTQYF
CDR3nt: TGTGCCAGCAGCCTACAGATTTCCCCGCGAATGACCCAGTACTTC
d_gene: -
v_gene: TRBV7-6
j_gene: TRBJ2-5
abundance: -

CDR3aa: CASSPRLAGEGNQETQYF
CDR3nt: TGCGCCAGCAGCCCACGACTAGCGGGAGAGGGCAACCAAGAGACCCAGTACTTC
d_gene: TRBD2
v_gene: TRBV4-3
j_gene: TRBJ2-5
abundance: -

CDR3aa: CASSLGTGYPYEQYF
CDR3nt: TGTGCCAGCAGTTTGGGGACAGGGTATCCCTACGAGCAGTACTTC
d_gene: TRBD1
v_gene: TRBV27
j_gene: TRBJ2-7
abundance: -

CDR3aa: CATTQTRAGNTEAFF
CDR3nt: TGTGCCACCACCCAAACTAGGGCAGGGAACACTGAAGCTTTCTTT
d_gene: -
v_gene: TRBV15
j_gene: TRBJ1-1
abundance: many

CDR3aa: CASSLGTVDNQPQHF
CDR3nt: TGCGCCAGCAGCTTGGGGACAGTCGATAATCAGCCCCAGCATTTT
d_gene: -
v_gene: TRBV5-1
j_gene: TRBJ1-5
abundance: many

CDR3aa: CASRLELIGELFF
CDR3nt: TGTGCCAGCCGTCTCGAGCTGATCGGGGAGCTGTTTTTT
d_gene: -
v_gene: TRBV11-2
j_gene: TRBJ2-2
abundance: -

CDR3aa: CASAGQGGGYTF
CDR3nt: TGTGCCAGCGCTGGACAGGGTGGTGGCTACACCTTC
d_gene: TRBD1
v_gene: TRBV9
j_gene: TRBJ1-2
abundance: many

CDR3aa: CASSTNDKFLHF
CDR3nt: TGTGCCAGCAGCACCAACGACAAATTCCTCCACTTT
d_gene: -
v_gene: TRBV7-2
j_gene: TRBJ1-6
abundance: many

CDR3aa: CASNPGGPTTGELFF
CDR3nt: TGTGCCAGCAACCCTGGGGGCCCCACCACCGGGGAGCTGTTTTTT
d_gene: -
v_gene: TRBV6-1
j_gene: TRBJ2-2
abundance: many

CDR3aa: CASSDSRRVFNSPLHF
CDR3nt: TGTGCCAGCTCTGACAGCCGGAGGGTGTTTAATTCACCCCTCCACTTT
d_gene: -
v_gene: TRBV18
j_gene: TRBJ1-6
abundance: -

CDR3aa: CASSQPDRRRGNEQFF
CDR3nt: TGTGCCAGCAGTCAACCCGACAGGAGAAGAGGGAATGAGCAGTTCTTC
d_gene: -
v_gene: TRBV7-9
j_gene: TRBJ2-1
abundance: few

CDR3aa: CASSYSPGTGYGYTF
CDR3nt: TGTGCCAGCAGTTACTCGCCAGGGACGGGCTATGGCTACACCTTC
d_gene: -
v_gene: TRBV6-2/TRBV6-3
j_gene: TRBJ1-2
abundance: many

CDR3aa: CATNKGTDYEQYF
CDR3nt: TGTGCCACAAACAAAGGGACGGACTACGAGCAGTACTTC
d_gene: -
v_gene: TRBV6-1
j_gene: TRBJ2-7
abundance: many

CDR3aa: CASSFPGQYNEQFF
CDR3nt: TGTGCCAGCAGTTTTCCGGGACAGTACAATGAGCAGTTCTTC
d_gene: TRBD1
v_gene: TRBV12-3/TRBV12-4
j_gene: TRBJ2-1
abundance: many

CDR3aa: CASSQDWAGSKGEETQYF
CDR3nt: TGTGCCAGCAGCCAAGATTGGGCAGGCTCCAAGGGGGAAGAGACCCAGTACTTC
d_gene: -
v_gene: TRBV14
j_gene: TRBJ2-5
abundance: many

CDR3aa: CASSQEMSEGWETQYF
CDR3nt: TGTGCCAGCAGCCAAGAGATGTCAGAGGGCTGGGAGACCCAGTACTTC
d_gene: -
v_gene: TRBV16
j_gene: TRBJ2-5
abundance: few

CDR3aa: CASSPMALDRITGELFF
CDR3nt: TGTGCCAGCTCACCAATGGCCCTCGACAGGATCACCGGGGAGCTGTTTTTT
d_gene: -
v_gene: TRBV18
j_gene: TRBJ2-2
abundance: many

CDR3aa: CASSLWDSSYEQYF
CDR3nt: TGTGCCAGCAGCTTGTGGGACAGCTCCTACGAGCAGTACTTC
d_gene: TRBD1
v_gene: TRBV7-9
j_gene: TRBJ2-7
abundance: few

CDR3aa: CASSQWDSTYEQYF
CDR3nt: TGTGCCAGCAGCCAGTGGGACAGCACCTACGAGCAGTACTTC
d_gene: TRBD1
v_gene: TRBV11-2
j_gene: TRBJ2-7
abundance: -

CDR3aa: CASSQDAGRSEQYF
CDR3nt: TGCGCCAGCAGCCAAGACGCAGGGAGGAGCGAGCAGTACTTC
d_gene: -
v_gene: TRBV4-3
j_gene: TRBJ2-7
abundance: many

CDR3aa: CASSFMSRATNYGYTF
CDR3nt: TGCGCCAGCAGCTTTATGTCCAGGGCGACTAACTATGGCTACACCTTC
d_gene: -
v_gene: TRBV5-1
j_gene: TRBJ1-2
abundance: many

CDR3aa: CASSSPVAGGRIDTQYF
CDR3nt: TGTGCCAGCAGCTCACCTGTAGCGGGGGGGAGGATAGATACGCAGTATTTT
d_gene: TRBD2
v_gene: TRBV7-2
j_gene: TRBJ2-3
abundance: -

CDR3aa: CASSHGRAYEQYF
CDR3nt: TGCGCCAGCAGCCACGGGAGAGCCTACGAGCAGTACTTC
d_gene: -
v_gene: TRBV10-1
j_gene: TRBJ2-7
abundance: -

CDR3aa: CASSLDARANTEAFF
CDR3nt: TGTGCCAGCAGCTTAGATGCGAGGGCGAACACTGAAGCTTTCTTT
d_gene: -
v_gene: TRBV11-3
j_gene: TRBJ1-1
abundance: few

CDR3aa: CASSGRVMNTEAFF
CDR3nt: TGTGCCAGCAGTGGACGGGTCATGAACACTGAAGCTTTCTTT
d_gene: -
v_gene: TRBV2
j_gene: TRBJ1-1
abundance: many

CDR3aa: CASSVARTGYDYGYTF
CDR3nt: TGTGCCAGCAGCGTAGCCCGGACAGGGTATGACTATGGCTACACCTTC
d_gene: TRBD1
v_gene: TRBV9
j_gene: TRBJ1-2
abundance: many

CDR3aa: CASSYDISTETQYF
CDR3nt: TGTGCCAGCAGTTACGACATCTCCACCGAGACCCAGTACTTC
d_gene: -
v_gene: TRBV6-5
j_gene: TRBJ2-5
abundance: -

CDR3aa: CASSFPGQGRETQYF
CDR3nt: TGTGCCAGCAGCTTTCCGGGACAGGGAAGGGAGACCCAGTACTTC
d_gene: TRBD1
v_gene: TRBV7-9
j_gene: TRBJ2-5
abundance: many

CDR3aa: CASSGGSGHQETQYF
CDR3nt: TGTGCCAGCAGCGGGGGATCGGGGCACCAAGAGACCCAGTACTTC
d_gene: -
v_gene: TRBV11-2
j_gene: TRBJ2-5
abundance: -

CDR3aa: CASSPEDRDFTGELFF
CDR3nt: TGCGCCAGCAGCCCAGAGGACAGGGACTTCACCGGGGAGCTGTTTTTT
d_gene: TRBD1
v_gene: TRBV5-1
j_gene: TRBJ2-2
abundance: many

CDR3aa: CASSDLTSGHYEQYF
CDR3nt: TGTGCCAGCAGTGATTTAACTAGCGGCCACTACGAGCAGTACTTC
d_gene: TRBD2
v_gene: TRBV25-1
j_gene: TRBJ2-7
abundance: many

CDR3aa: CAWTQGAGAEAFF
CDR3nt: TGTGCCTGGACTCAGGGGGCGGGGGCTGAAGCTTTCTTT
d_gene: TRBD1
v_gene: TRBV30
j_gene: TRBJ1-1
abundance: few

CDR3aa: CASTPGLAVYNEQFF
CDR3nt: TGTGCCAGCACCCCCGGACTAGCAGTTTACAATGAGCAGTTCTTC
d_gene: TRBD2
v_gene: TRBV6-2/TRBV6-3
j_gene: TRBJ2-1
abundance: many

CDR3aa: CASSFWSSYNEQFF
CDR3nt: TGTGCCAGCAGCTTCTGGAGCTCCTACAATGAGCAGTTCTTC
d_gene: -
v_gene: TRBV11-1
j_gene: TRBJ2-1
abundance: -

CDR3aa: CASSFRTGLRSVLTF
CDR3nt: TGTGCCAGCAGTTTTCGGACTGGATTAAGGAGCGTCCTGACTTTC
d_gene: -
v_gene: TRBV6-5
j_gene: TRBJ2-6
abundance: many

CDR3aa: CASSPNTGHPYEQYF
CDR3nt: TGTGCCAGCAGCCCTAATACAGGGCATCCCTACGAGCAGTACTTC
d_gene: -
v_gene: TRBV9
j_gene: TRBJ2-7
abundance: many

CDR3aa: CASSPDGNTEAFF
CDR3nt: TGTGCCAGCAGCCCGGACGGGAACACTGAAGCTTTCTTT
d_gene: -
v_gene: TRBV11-3
j_gene: TRBJ1-1
abundance: many

CDR3aa: CASRTSGMKMETQYF
CDR3nt: TGCGCCAGCAGGACTAGCGGGATGAAAATGGAGACCCAGTACTTC
d_gene: TRBD2
v_gene: TRBV10-2
j_gene: TRBJ2-5
abundance: few

CDR3aa: CASSQGTSGSYNEQFF
CDR3nt: TGTGCCAGCAGCCAGGGGACTAGCGGGTCCTACAATGAGCAGTTTTTC
d_gene: TRBD2
v_gene: TRBV11-2
j_gene: TRBJ2-1
abundance: few

CDR3aa: CSASRTPSGRAHNEQFF
CDR3nt: TGCAGTGCTAGTCGTACCCCCTCAGGGAGGGCGCACAATGAGCAGTTCTTC
d_gene: TRBD2
v_gene: TRBV20-1
j_gene: TRBJ2-1
abundance: many

CDR3aa: CASSLSGARTQYF
CDR3nt: TGTGCCAGCAGTTTATCTGGGGCGCGGACCCAGTACTTC
d_gene: -
v_gene: TRBV12-3/TRBV12-4
j_gene: TRBJ2-5
abundance: many

CDR3aa: CASSFGTGGTGELFF
CDR3nt: TGTGCCAGCAGTTTTGGTACTGGAGGGACCGGGGAGCTGTTTTTT
d_gene: -
v_gene: TRBV27
j_gene: TRBJ2-2
abundance: many

CDR3aa: CASRGREGSTGELFF
CDR3nt: TGTGCCAGCAGAGGGCGGGAGGGTAGCACCGGGGAGCTGTTTTTT
d_gene: TRBD2
v_gene: TRBV2
j_gene: TRBJ2-2
abundance: many

CDR3aa: CASSVGRNGYTF
CDR3nt: TGTGCCAGCAGCGTAGGGCGGAACGGCTACACCTTC
d_gene: -
v_gene: TRBV9
j_gene: TRBJ1-2
abundance: many

CDR3aa: CASRYTGEAEKLFF
CDR3nt: TGTGCCAGCAGATATACAGGGGAGGCTGAAAAACTGTTTTTT
d_gene: TRBD1
v_gene: TRBV28
j_gene: TRBJ1-4
abundance: -

CDR3aa: CAISEPGDGWGEETQYF
CDR3nt: TGTGCCATCAGTGAGCCTGGGGACGGTTGGGGGGAGGAGACCCAGTACTTC
d_gene: -
v_gene: TRBV10-3
j_gene: TRBJ2-5
abundance: many

CDR3aa: CASSFGGFTEAFF
CDR3nt: TGCGCCAGCAGCTTTGGGGGTTTCACTGAAGCTTTCTTT
d_gene: -
v_gene: TRBV5-1
j_gene: TRBJ1-1
abundance: -

CDR3aa: CASSEGNYGYTF
CDR3nt: TGTGCCAGCAGTGAGGGGAACTATGGCTACACCTTC
d_gene: -
v_gene: TRBV28
j_gene: TRBJ1-2
abundance: many

CDR3aa: CASSLSTNTEAFF
CDR3nt: TGTGCCAGCAGCCTGTCGACGAACACTGAAGCTTTCTTT
d_gene: -
v_gene: TRBV6-2/TRBV6-3
j_gene: TRBJ1-1
abundance: many

CDR3aa: CASSLTGNSNQPQHF
CDR3nt: TGTGCCAGCAGTTTAACAGGGAATAGCAATCAGCCCCAGCATTTT
d_gene: -
v_gene: TRBV27
j_gene: TRBJ1-5
abundance: many

CDR3aa: CSVTHQGVGYEQYF
CDR3nt: TGCAGCGTTACCCACCAGGGGGTGGGCTACGAGCAGTACTTC
d_gene: TRBD1
v_gene: TRBV29-1
j_gene: TRBJ2-7
abundance: many

CDR3aa: CASSLGGGDGYTF
CDR3nt: TGTGCCAGCAGCTTAGGTGGGGGCGATGGCTACACCTTC
d_gene: -
v_gene: TRBV7-2
j_gene: TRBJ1-2
abundance: many

CDR3aa: CASSQTRGGPLTDTQYF
CDR3nt: TGCGCCAGCAGCCAGACCCGGGGGGGCCCCCTCACAGATACGCAGTATTTT
d_gene: TRBD2
v_gene: TRBV4-3
j_gene: TRBJ2-3
abundance: many

CDR3aa: CASTLGLAGEQFF
CDR3nt: TGCGCCAGCACCTTGGGACTAGCTGGTGAGCAGTTCTTC
d_gene: TRBD2
v_gene: TRBV4-1
j_gene: TRBJ2-1
abundance: many

CDR3aa: CASSIGSYGYTF
CDR3nt: TGTGCCAGCAGCATCGGGAGCTATGGCTACACCTTC
d_gene: -
v_gene: TRBV7-6
j_gene: TRBJ1-2
abundance: many

CDR3aa: CASSYWDGGTDTQYF
CDR3nt: TGTGCCAGCAGTTACTGGGACGGCGGCACAGATACGCAGTATTTT
d_gene: -
v_gene: TRBV6-5
j_gene: TRBJ2-3
abundance: few